The next 17 T cell receptor beta chains were all read from a single sample in a study of patients and donors after allogeneic stem cell transplantation. Each CDR3 protein is one row after TCRdb ran MiXCR on the RT-PCR reads. The data contain about 87,000 distinct CDR3 sequences, around 5% of them singletons. What was sequenced was blood, either unsorted or a sorted T cell fraction (not recorded which). These receptors all come from a human donor who was either an allogeneic HSCT recipient or a stem cell or donor lymphocyte infusion donor (not recorded which). It is not recorded whose cells these are; they may come from a transplant donor.

The sample holds many counts of this clonotype. V gene TRBV2 combines with J gene TRBJ2-1; no reliable D call. This CDR3 has 13 residues. Germline V gene lookup returns CDR1 SNHLY and CDR2 FYNNEI. Between the trimmed V and J ends, which lost 4 bases and 9 bases, there was a span of 13 bases. In nucleotides, the CDR3 is TGTGCCAGCAGTGTCCTCGGTTCTAGTGAGCAGTTCTTC. Translated, it gives CASSVLGSSEQFF.

The CDR3 region is CASSQRAGRLSYEQYF. CDR3 nucleotide sequence: TGTGCCAGCAGCCAAAGAGCGGGTCGGTTGTCCTACGAGCAGTACTTC. V is TRBV3-1 and J is TRBJ2-7, with D perhaps TRBD2 (6 bases). This CDR3 has 16 residues. With 2 bases removed from V and 1 base from J, the gap between germline ends came to 15 bases. Germline V lookup: CDR1 LGHDT, CDR2 YNNKEL (reference sequence).

This clonotype was seen ten or more times. V usage is TRBV11-2 and J usage is TRBJ2-7; 12 nucleotides agree with TRBD1. The germline CDR1 and CDR2 sequences are SGHAT and FQNNGV. Losses at the gene ends were 5 bases for V and 0 bases for J; bases not matched to a gene: 2. CDR3 length: 15 residues. CDR3 DNA: TGTGCCAGCAGCGGGACAGGGGGCTTCTCCTACGAGCAGTACTTC. As protein: CASSGTGGFSYEQYF.

This clonotype was counted at least ten times. The V gene is TRBV15, the J gene TRBJ2-2, with a tentative D call TRBD1 (6 bases). The CDR3 has 15 amino acids. Germline CDR1 and CDR2: LNHNV and YYDKDF (reference sequence). With 3 bases removed from V and 5 bases from J, the gap between germline ends came to 13 bases. CDR3 in amino acids: CATSSLPRGTGELFF. The CDR3, as DNA: TGTGCCACCAGCAGTCTTCCCAGGGGAACCGGGGAGCTGTTTTTT.

This clonotype was observed many times. The chain uses TRBV20-1 and TRBJ2-7; D may correspond to TRBD1 or TRBD2 (5 bases each). Germline CDR1 is DFQATT and CDR2 is SNEGSKA (reference sequence). This CDR3 has 15 amino acids. V lost 5 bases to trimming and J lost 2 bases, with 19 bases between them. CDR3 residues: CSAENGAVIPYEQYF. Here the CDR3 DNA reads TGCAGTGCTGAGAACGGGGCGGTAATACCCTACGAGCAGTACTTC.

In this sample, this clonotype turned up many times. As DNA, the CDR3 is TGTGCCAGCAGTGAGAGGGGGGCAACGGGGTATGGCTACACCTTC. Amino acids: CASSERGATGYGYTF. The rearrangement joins TRBV2 to TRBJ1-2; D perhaps matches TRBD1 (6 bases). Trimming pared 3 bases from V and 5 bases from J, leaving 16 bases between. The germline V gene has CDR1 SNHLY and CDR2 FYNNEI. The CDR3 spans 15 residues. Using reference TRBV2 and TRBJ1-2 for the parts outside the CDR3, the full variable domain is EPEVTQTPSHQVTQMGQEVILRCVPISNHLYFYWYRQILGQKVEFLVSFYNNEISEKSEIFDDQFSVERPDGSNFTLKIRSTKLEDSAMYFCASSERGATGYGYTFGSGTRLTVV.

This clonotype was counted a few times. The chain joins TRBV19 to TRBJ2-7, with a weak D call TRBD1 (5 bases). Trimming removed 3 bases from V and 0 bases from J, with 15 bases in between. From germline, CDR1 is LNHDA and CDR2 SQIVND (reference sequence). The CDR3 is made up of 16 amino acids. In DNA form, the CDR3 reads TGTGCCAGTAGTATCTCCCACAGGCTATACTCCTACGAGCAGTACTTC. Its translation: CASSISHRLYSYEQYF.

On this clonotype: A much larger clone differs by one base, so this may be a read error. The J gene is TRBJ2-3, the V gene TRBV20-1; the match to TRBD2 covers 13 bases. The J segment lost 10 bases and the V segment lost 3 bases, leaving 10 bases of the junction unmatched. The germline V gene encodes CDR1 DFQATT and CDR2 SNEGSKA (reference sequence). The CDR3 contains 15 residues. The CDR3 DNA follows: TGCAGTGCTAGGCAACTAGCGGGAGGGTTGGATTCGCAGTATTTT. Translating it yields CSARQLAGGLDSQYF.

This clonotype occurred many times. The chain combines TRBV20-1 with TRBJ1-1; 9 nucleotides align to TRBD1. The CDR3 sequence is 15 residues long. In germline, CDR1 is DFQATT, CDR2 SNEGSKA (reference sequence). The junction had 10 bases not matched to a gene; V was cut back by 2 bases and J by 6 bases. The CDR3 sequence: CSARKQGAGISEAFF. In DNA, the CDR3 is TGCAGTGCTAGAAAACAGGGGGCTGGGATCTCTGAAGCTTTCTTT.

This clonotype is judged medium-sized. The rearrangement joins TRBV19 to TRBJ2-2, with unresolved D. The V end lost 7 bases, the J end lost 1 base, and 4 bases lay between the germline ends. This CDR3 comprises 12 residues. Germline V CDR1 and CDR2: LNHDA, SQIVND (reference sequence). The CDR3 sequence is CASNLNTGELFF. DNA of the CDR3: TGTGCCAGTAATTTGAACACCGGGGAGCTGTTTTTT.

This sequence joins TRBV28 and TRBJ1-5; TRBD1 is a possible D gene (6 bases). Looked up from germline, CDR1 is MDHEN and CDR2 is SYDVKM. Trimming removed 7 bases from V and 3 bases from J, with 19 bases in between. The CDR3 extends over 16 amino acids. For the CDR3, the DNA is TGTGCCAGCATTCGACAGGACAGCGTTACCAATCAGCCCCAGCATTTT. This encodes CASIRQDSVTNQPQHF.

This clonotype was picked up many times. This sequence joins TRBV10-1 and TRBJ2-7, with a tentative D call TRBD1 (5 bases). The CDR3 covers 14 residues. Germline CDR1 reads WNHNN; CDR2 reads SYGVQD (reference sequence). Trimming removed 5 bases from V and 2 bases from J, with 13 bases in between. The CDR3 region is CASSSRRAPYEQYF. The CDR3 bases are TGCGCCAGCAGTTCCCGCAGGGCGCCCTACGAGCAGTACTTC.

For this clonotype: A much more abundant neighbour one base away suggests this may be a read error. The chain carries TRBV7-6 and TRBJ1-3, with D unresolved. In germline, CDR1 is SGHVS, CDR2 FNYEAQ. This CDR3 has 15 residues. The CDR3 sequence: CASGIQRSSGNTISF. DNA for the CDR3: TGTGCCAGCGGCATTCAGAGGAGCTCTGGAAACACCATATCTTTT.

This clonotype was picked up many times. The chain carries TRBV7-9 and TRBJ2-1; D unresolved. The CDR3 is 15 residues long. The germline CDR1 and CDR2 sequences are SEHNR and FQNEAQ (reference sequence). V lost 1 base and J 4 bases, leaving 11 bases between the germline ends. CDR3 sequence reads: CASSLDRIVYNEQFF. The CDR3 bases are TGTGCCAGCAGCTTAGACCGTATCGTGTACAATGAGCAGTTCTTC.

This clonotype was seen many times. The chain uses TRBV5-1 and TRBJ1-3; D gene unclear. The V and J ends lost 0 bases and 0 bases respectively, with 10 bases between them. The germline V gene has CDR1 SGHRS and CDR2 YFSETQ. CDR3 length: 16 amino acids. The CDR3 loop reads CASSLGRGASGNTIYF. The DNA for the CDR3 is TGCGCCAGCAGCTTGGGTCGGGGTGCCTCTGGAAACACCATATATTTT. Drawing the rest from reference TRBV5-1 and TRBJ1-3, the complete variable domain is KAGVTQTPRYLIKTRGQQVTLSCSPISGHRSVSWYQQTPGQGLQFLFEYFSETQRNKGNFPGRFSGRQFSNSRSEMNVSTLELGDSALYLCASSLGRGASGNTIYFGEGSWLTVV.

On this clonotype: A much larger clonotype is one base distant, so this may be a read error. The chain has TRBV20-1 and TRBJ1-1, with 9 positions matching TRBD1. The CDR3 sequence is 16 residues long. The germline V gene has CDR1 DFQATT and CDR2 SNEGSKA (reference sequence). The DNA for the CDR3 is TGCAGTGCCCCAGTCCCGGGACAGGGATTGAACACTGAAACTTTCTTT. Residues: CSAPVPGQGLNTETFF.

This clonotype was recorded at least ten times. V and J are TRBV24-1 and TRBJ1-2, with D perhaps matching TRBD1 (6 bases). Germline assignment: CDR1 KGHDR and CDR2 SFDVKD. This CDR3 region has 16 residues. The V end was cut by 4 bases, the J end by 5 bases, with 19 bases between. The DNA for the CDR3 is TGTGCCACCAGTGAGGAGCCCTTCGGGGGCGGATATGGCTACACCTTC. Protein: CATSEEPFGGGYGYTF.